One T cell receptor (beta chain) is described in this entry. Its antigen is still unknown. This entry belongs to a study of shared clonotypes between healthy human individuals. Across the whole study: The people who gave samples were two women and a few men aged 18 to 49. Findings and caveats of the study: Sharing across four donors was highest in naive CD4 (roughly 5%) and lowest in memory CD8 (roughly 0.4%). Rarefaction revealed incomplete sorted-subset sequencing despite large depth. Sequencing depth was predicted to influence how clonotypes are shared among donors.

TCRdb keeps only in-frame clones here, not all; method: immunoSEQ multiplex PCR. The profile shows roughly 2.5 million clones, just over 90% of them singletons. Germline CDR1 is MNHEY and CDR2 is SVGAGI. The V end lost 1 base, the J end lost 2 bases, and 12 bases lay between the germline ends. CDR3 size: 15 residues. Sequences were obtained from naive CD4+ T cells sorted from blood. Indicated subset: CD45RA+ positively selected. The sequence came from a man between 18 and 29 years old in good health. V gene TRBV6-5 combines with J gene TRBJ2-7; D remains ambiguous. The CDR3, as DNA: TGTGCCAGCAGTTACTTCGGCAATGGCCCCTACGAGCAGTACTTC. Its protein is CASSYFGNGPYEQYF.